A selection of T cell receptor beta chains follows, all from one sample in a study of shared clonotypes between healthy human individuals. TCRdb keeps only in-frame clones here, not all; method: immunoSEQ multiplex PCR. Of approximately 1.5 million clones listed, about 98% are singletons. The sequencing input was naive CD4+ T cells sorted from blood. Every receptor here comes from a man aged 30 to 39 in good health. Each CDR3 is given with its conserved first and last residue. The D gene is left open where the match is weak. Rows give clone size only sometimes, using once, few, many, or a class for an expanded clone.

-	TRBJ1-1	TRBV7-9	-	TGTGCCAGCAGCTTAGCTGGGAACACTGAAGCTTTCTTT	CASSLAGNTEAFF
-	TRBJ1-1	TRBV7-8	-	TGTGCCAGCAGCACGGACATTGTCACTGAAGCTTTCTTT	CASSTDIVTEAFF
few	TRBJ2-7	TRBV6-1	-	TGTGCCAGCAGCTACGAGCAGTACTTC	CASSYEQYF
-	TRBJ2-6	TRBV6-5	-	TGTGCCAGCCGGAAGGACTCTGGGGCCAACGTCCTGACTTTC	CASRKDSGANVLTF
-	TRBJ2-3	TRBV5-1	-	TGCGCCAGCAGCTCGGGTGTTCCTAGAGGATATACGCAGTATTTT	CASSSGVPRGYTQYF
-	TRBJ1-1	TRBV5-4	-	TGTGCCAGCAGCTTGGACCTAGGGGGTGACACTGAAGCTTTCTTT	CASSLDLGGDTEAFF
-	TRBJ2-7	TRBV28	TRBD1	TGTGCCAGCAGTTTTCTGACAGGGTCCTACGAGCAGTACTTC	CASSFLTGSYEQYF
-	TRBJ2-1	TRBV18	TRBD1	TGTGCCAGCTCACCATCGAGACAGGGGGCGGGGGACAATGAGCAGTTCTTC	CASSPSRQGAGDNEQFF
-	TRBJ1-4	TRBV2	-	TGTGCCAGCAGTTTATCGGGACGAGGGGAAAAACTGTTTTTT	CASSLSGRGEKLFF
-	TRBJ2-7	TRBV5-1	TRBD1	TGCGCCAGCAGCCCATACCGGGGACAGGGTACTGACGAGCAGTACTTC	CASSPYRGQGTDEQYF
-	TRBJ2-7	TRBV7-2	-	TGTGCCAGCAGCTTAGGTGTCTCCTACGAGCAGTACTTC	CASSLGVSYEQYF
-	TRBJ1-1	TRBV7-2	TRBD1	TGTGCCAGCAGCTCACAGGGGGGAGACACTGAAGCTTTCTTT	CASSSQGGDTEAFF
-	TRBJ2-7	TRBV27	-	TGTGCCAGCAGTCCCACCACGACAGGTTTCTACGAGCAGTACTTC	CASSPTTTGFYEQYF
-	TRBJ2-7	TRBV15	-	TGTGCCACCAGCAGAGTCCCGAACTCCTACGAGCAGTACTTC	CATSRVPNSYEQYF
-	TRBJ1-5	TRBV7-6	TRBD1	TGTGCCAGCAGCTTATCGGACAGGAACAATCAGCCCCAGCATTTT	CASSLSDRNNQPQHF
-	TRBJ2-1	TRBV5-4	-	TGTGCCAGCAGCTTGGCACGGCCCTCCTACAATGAGCAGTTCTTC	CASSLARPSYNEQFF
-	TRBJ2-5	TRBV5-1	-	TGCGCCAGCAGCTACCGCGAGCGGAACCAAGAGACCCAGTACTTC	CASSYRERNQETQYF
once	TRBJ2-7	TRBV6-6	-	TGTGCCAGCTGTCTAGTCTCGGTACCCTACGAGCAGTACTTC	CASCLVSVPYEQYF
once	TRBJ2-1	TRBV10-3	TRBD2	TGTGCCATCCGGACTAGCGGGAACTCCTACAATGAGCAGTTCTTC	CAIRTSGNSYNEQFF
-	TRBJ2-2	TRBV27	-	TGTGCCAGCAGTTTCGGAGCTCCGACCGGGGAGCTGTTTTTT	CASSFGAPTGELFF
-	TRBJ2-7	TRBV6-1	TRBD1	TGTGCCAGCAGTGCAGGGGGCTTTCGGTACTACGAGCAGTACTTC	CASSAGGFRYYEQYF
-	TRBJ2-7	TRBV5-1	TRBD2	TGCGCCAGCAGCATAGGACTAGCGGGAGCCTACGAGCAGTACTTC	CASSIGLAGAYEQYF
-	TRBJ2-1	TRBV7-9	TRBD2	TGTGCCAGCAGCTTAGAACTAGCGGGTGGATACAATGAGCAGTTCTTC	CASSLELAGGYNEQFF
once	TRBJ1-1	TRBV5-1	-	TGCGCCAGCAGCTGGCGGGAGAACACTGAAGCTTTCTTT	CASSWRENTEAFF
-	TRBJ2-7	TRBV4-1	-	TGCGCCAGCAGCCAAGCGACGTTCTCCTACGAGCAGTACTTC	CASSQATFSYEQYF
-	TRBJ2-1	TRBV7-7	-	TGTGCCAGCAGCTCTGGACTTAATAATGAGCAGTTCTTC	CASSSGLNNEQFF
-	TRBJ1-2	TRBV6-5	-	TGTGCCACAATAGGGGGGATTTACTATGGCTACACCTTC	CATIGGIYYGYTF
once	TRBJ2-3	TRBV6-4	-	TGTGCCAGCAGTGGAGGCCGGACAGATACGCAGTATTTT	CASSGGRTDTQYF
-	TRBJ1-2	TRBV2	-	TGTGCCATCGCCGGTGACTCAACGAACTATGGCTACACCTTC	CAIAGDSTNYGYTF
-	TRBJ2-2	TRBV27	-	TGTGCCAGCAGAAATACAGGAAACACCGGGGAGCTGTTTTTT	CASRNTGNTGELFF
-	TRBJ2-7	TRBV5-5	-	TGTGCCAGCAGCCCCTCCACCCTGACAGCCTACGAGCAGTACTTC	CASSPSTLTAYEQYF
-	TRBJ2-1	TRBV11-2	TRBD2	TGTGCCAGCAGCAAACTTAGCGGGAGGGACAATGAGCAGTTCTTC	CASSKLSGRDNEQFF
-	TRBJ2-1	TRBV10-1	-	TGCGCCAGCAGTGAGTACGGCCTCGACTACAATGAGCAGTTCTTC	CASSEYGLDYNEQFF
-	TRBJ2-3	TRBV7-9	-	TGTGCCAGCAGCCACAGGGTGGCAGATACGCAGTATTTT	CASSHRVADTQYF
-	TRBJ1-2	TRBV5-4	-	TGTGCCAGCAGCTCCGGGCCGCGGTATGGCTACACCTTC	CASSSGPRYGYTF
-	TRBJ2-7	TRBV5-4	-	TGTGCCAGCAGCCCCCAAGGAGCGGACTCCTACGAGCAGTACTTC	CASSPQGADSYEQYF
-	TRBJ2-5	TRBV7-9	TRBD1	TGTGCCAGCAGCTCGGTACCGGGACAGGGGACGACCCAGTACTTC	CASSSVPGQGTTQYF
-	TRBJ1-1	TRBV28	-	TGTGCCAGCAGCTCAACCCCAGGGCTTGAAGCTTTCTTT	CASSSTPGLEAFF
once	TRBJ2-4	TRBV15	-	TGTGCCACCAGCAGACCCGCGGAGGGGGTCATTAGGGACATTCAGTACTTC	CATSRPAEGVIRDIQYF
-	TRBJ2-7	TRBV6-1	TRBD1	TGTGCCAGCAGCATAGACAGGGGCGCCTACGAGCAGTACTTC	CASSIDRGAYEQYF
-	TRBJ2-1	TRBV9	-	TGTGCCAGCAGTGAATGGGGCTCCAGCTCCTACAATGAGCAGTTCTTC	CASSEWGSSSYNEQFF
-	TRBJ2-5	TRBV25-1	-	TGTGCCAGCAACGAACGGAACCAAGAGACCCAGTACTTC	CASNERNQETQYF
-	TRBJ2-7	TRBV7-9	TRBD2	TGTGCCAGCAGCTTAGGGGTTAGCGGGGCATACGAGCAGTACTTC	CASSLGVSGAYEQYF
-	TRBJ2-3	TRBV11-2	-	TGTGCCAGCAGCGCGGGGCCAGGAGCCTTGGATACGCAGTATTTT	CASSAGPGALDTQYF
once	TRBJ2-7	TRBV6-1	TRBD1	TGTGCCATCGGGACAGTTGGTCCCTACGAGCAGTACTTC	CAIGTVGPYEQYF
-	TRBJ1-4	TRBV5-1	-	TGCGCCAGCAGCGGGGGAACAGGGCCAACTAATGAAAAACTGTTTTTT	CASSGGTGPTNEKLFF
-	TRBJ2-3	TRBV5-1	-	TGCGCCAGCAGCTTGACTGGCGCTGGCACAGATACGCAGTATTTT	CASSLTGAGTDTQYF
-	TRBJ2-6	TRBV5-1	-	TGCGCCAGCAGAGCCGACTCTGGGGCCAACGTCCTGACTTTC	CASRADSGANVLTF
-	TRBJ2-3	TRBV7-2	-	TGTGCCAGCAGCTCTAAGATCGAGGATACGCAGTATTTT	CASSSKIEDTQYF
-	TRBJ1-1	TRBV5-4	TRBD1	TGTGCCAGCAGCAACGACAGGGGGCAAAACACTGAAGCTTTCTTT	CASSNDRGQNTEAFF
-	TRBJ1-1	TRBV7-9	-	TGTGCCAGCAGCTGGGAAAGTCCGGACACTGAAGCTTTCTTT	CASSWESPDTEAFF